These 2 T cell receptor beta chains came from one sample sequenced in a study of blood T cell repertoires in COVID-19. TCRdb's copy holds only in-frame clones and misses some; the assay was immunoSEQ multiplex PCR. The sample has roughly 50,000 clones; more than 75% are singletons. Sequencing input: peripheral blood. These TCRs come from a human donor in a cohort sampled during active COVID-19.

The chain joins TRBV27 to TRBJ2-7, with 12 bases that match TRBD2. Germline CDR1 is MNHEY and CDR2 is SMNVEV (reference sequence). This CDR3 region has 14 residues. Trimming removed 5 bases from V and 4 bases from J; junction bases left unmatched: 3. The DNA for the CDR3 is TGTGCCAGCAGTCCCGGGACTAGCGGGTACGAGCAGTACTTC. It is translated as CASSPGTSGYEQYF.

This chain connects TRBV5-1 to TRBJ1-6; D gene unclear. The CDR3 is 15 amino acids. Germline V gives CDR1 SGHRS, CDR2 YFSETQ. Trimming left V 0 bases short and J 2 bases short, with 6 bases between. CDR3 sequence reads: CASSLAQTYNSPLHF. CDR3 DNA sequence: TGCGCCAGCAGCTTGGCACAGACCTATAATTCACCCCTCCACTTT.